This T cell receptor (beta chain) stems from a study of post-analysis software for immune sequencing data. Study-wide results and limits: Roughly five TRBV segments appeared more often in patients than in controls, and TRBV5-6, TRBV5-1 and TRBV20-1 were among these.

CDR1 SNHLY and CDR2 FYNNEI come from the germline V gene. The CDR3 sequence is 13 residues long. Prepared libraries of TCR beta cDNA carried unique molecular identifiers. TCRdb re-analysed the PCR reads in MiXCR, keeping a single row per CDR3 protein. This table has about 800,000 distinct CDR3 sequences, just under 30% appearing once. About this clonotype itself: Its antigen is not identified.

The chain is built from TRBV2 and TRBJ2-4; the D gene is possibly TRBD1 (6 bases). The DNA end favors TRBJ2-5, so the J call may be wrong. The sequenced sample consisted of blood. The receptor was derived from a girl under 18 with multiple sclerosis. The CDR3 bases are TGTGCCAGTGAGGGACACGGACAAGAGACCCAGTACTTC. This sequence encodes CASEGHGQETQYF.